A single T cell receptor (beta chain) is shown here with its context. Per the authors' pipeline: From reference gene primer amplification, estimates of nucleated cell counts were derived. Using immunoSEQ multiplex PCR, the repertoire was profiled, and TCRdb retains in-frame clones only, with some absent. V, J and clone size reflect that table, while D and trimming were determined from the DNA. The sample yields around 95,000 clones, about 83% seen once. The sample belongs to a study of blood T cell repertoires in COVID-19. For the study at large: The United States, Italy and Spain supplied acute and convalescent COVID-19 samples. From T cells, B-cell-depleted T cells, or PBMCs came the material, which was cDNA or gDNA.

The germline gives CDR1 SGHRS, CDR2 YFSETQ. V dropped 5 bases and J dropped 5 bases, with 19 bases sitting between them. The CDR3 totals 15 residues. This TCR derives from a human donor in a cohort sampled during active COVID-19. The sample taken for sequencing was peripheral blood. The rearrangement joins TRBV5-1 to TRBJ1-2; weak D call: TRBD1 (5 bases). Here the CDR3 reads CASSFGNRPAYGYTF. For the CDR3, the DNA is TGCGCCAGCAGTTTCGGCAACAGGCCGGCTTATGGCTACACCTTC.